This T cell receptor beta chain was retrieved from a study of graft-versus-host responses after intestinal transplantation. On the study more broadly: Anti-thymocyte globulin was used for induction in all recipients, who then took tacrolimus and steroids for about 3 years. Notes on the study in general: Elevated graft-versus-host to host-versus-graft clonal ratios in allografts were recorded for patients with graft-donor T cell macrochimerism.

Sequencing used immunoSEQ multiplex PCR; TCRdb keeps in-frame clones, though not all of them. Found here are more than 70,000 clones, 75% to 90% of them singletons; the top ten hold around 0.11%. In its sample, this clone was seen a few times. The antigen remains undetermined. This TCR was recovered from a human donor who received an intestinal transplant. The sample in question was unstimulated CD4+ T cells sorted from spleen or lymph node cells, obtained before intestinal transplant.

CDR3 amino acids: CASSPATNEKLFF. The CDR3 nucleotides read TGCGCCAGCAGCCCCGCGACTAATGAAAAACTGTTTTTT. The V call is TRBV5-1, the J call TRBJ1-4; no clear D. This CDR3 has 13 residues. V lost 4 bases to trimming and J lost 2 bases, with 6 bases between them. Germline V lookup: CDR1 SGHRS, CDR2 YFSETQ. Filled out from reference TRBV5-1 and TRBJ1-4, the complete variable domain reads KAGVTQTPRYLIKTRGQQVTLSCSPISGHRSVSWYQQTPGQGLQFLFEYFSETQRNKGNFPGRFSGRQFSNSRSEMNVSTLELGDSALYLCASSPATNEKLFFGSGTQLSVL.